The clone carrying this TCR beta chain has ten or more counts. What it binds is not known. The sample is drawn from a study of tumor-infiltrating lymphocytes in primary liver carcinoma. Looking at the study overall: Samples produced roughly 3.65 to 7.5 million productive TCRbeta reads, comparable across tissue types.

Findings and limits, study-wide: A significantly higher top-250-clone fraction was found in tumors than in blood (p = 0.039). Only about 8-24% of top clones were detected in all five tumor regions.

Co-extraction of RNA and DNA was performed on 20-30 mg of unsorted bulk tissue. Each tumor sample had over 80% viable tumor cells. Making TCR beta cDNA involved around 540 ng total RNA and a constant-region primer. Slightly modified ARM-PCR with three nested multiplex PCR rounds yielded TCR beta libraries. Use of TRBV1-TRBV30 forward primers with a C-beta reverse primer characterized the first two PCR rounds, which lasted 10 cycles each. TCRdb reanalysed the multiplex PCR reads using MiXCR and keeps one entry per CDR3 protein. This table holds approximately 100,000 distinct CDR3 sequences, about 62% found once. The CDR3 length is 15 residues. V lost 6 bases and J 0 bases, leaving 15 bases between the germline ends. Germline V gene lookup returns CDR1 MNHEY and CDR2 SVGAGI.

This receptor was identified in a woman aged 55-69 years with primary liver carcinoma and hepatitis B virus infection. Sequenced sample: liver tumor tissue from sampling region 2. Documented subset: tumor region T2, inferior pole. This chain connects TRBV6-5 to TRBJ2-7; D possibly matches TRBD1 or TRBD2 (5 bases each). The CDR3 loop reads CASSPGTYSSYEQYF. CDR3 DNA: TGTGCCAGCAGCCCCGGGACCTACAGCTCCTACGAGCAGTACTTC.